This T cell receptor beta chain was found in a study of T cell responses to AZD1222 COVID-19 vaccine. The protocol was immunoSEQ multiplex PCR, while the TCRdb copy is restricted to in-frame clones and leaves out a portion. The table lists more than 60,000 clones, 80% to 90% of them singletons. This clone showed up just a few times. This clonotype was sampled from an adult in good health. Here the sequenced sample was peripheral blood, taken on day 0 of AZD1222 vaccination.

CDR3 DNA: TGTGCCAGTAACCCCGGGATTAACTATGGCTACACCTTC. It specifies CASNPGINYGYTF. The gene calls are TRBV19 and TRBJ1-2; D ambiguous. Germline V gives CDR1 LNHDA, CDR2 SQIVND (reference sequence). The CDR3 loop spans 13 amino acids. Deletions cut 7 bases from V and 1 base from J, with 10 bases between. Variable domain in full (rest from reference TRBV19 and TRBJ1-2): DGGITQSPKYLFRKEGQNVTLSCEQNLNHDAMYWYRQDPGQGLRLIYYSQIVNDFQKGDIAEGYSVSREKKESFPLTVTSAQKNPTAFYLCASNPGINYGYTFGSGTRLTVV.